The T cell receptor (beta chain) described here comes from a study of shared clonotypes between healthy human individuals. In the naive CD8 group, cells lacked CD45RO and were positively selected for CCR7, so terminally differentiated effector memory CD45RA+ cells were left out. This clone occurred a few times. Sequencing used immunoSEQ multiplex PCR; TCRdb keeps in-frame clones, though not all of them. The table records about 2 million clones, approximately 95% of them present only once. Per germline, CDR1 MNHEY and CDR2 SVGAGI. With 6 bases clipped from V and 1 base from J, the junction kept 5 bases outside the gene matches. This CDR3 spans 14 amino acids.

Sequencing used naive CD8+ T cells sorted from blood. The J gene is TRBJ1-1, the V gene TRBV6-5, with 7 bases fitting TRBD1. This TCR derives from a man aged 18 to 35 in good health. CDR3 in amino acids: CASRPGGGNTEAFF. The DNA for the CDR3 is TGTGCCAGCAGGCCAGGGGGGGGGAACACTGAAGCTTTCTTT.